Below, 28 T cell receptor beta chains from the same sample are listed, as sequenced in a study of T cell repertoires in cytomegalovirus infection. TCRdb re-derived calls from the reads in MiXCR, one entry per CDR3 protein. The profile covers 510,000 or so distinct CDR3 sequences, with 26% appearing a single time and around 13% taken by the ten largest. Sequencing was carried out using PBMCs. The receptors were gathered from a human donor in good health (CMV status not recorded). Some clones in this sample may be carry-over from other donors' samples.

This clonotype was picked up a small number of times. The rearrangement joins TRBV7-8 to TRBJ1-5; no clear D gene. Germline V gene lookup returns CDR1 SGHVS and CDR2 FQNEAQ. V was pared by 5 bases and J by 0 bases, with 14 bases between. The length of the CDR3 is 16 residues. CDR3: CASSRLVGSSNQPQHF. CDR3 bases: TGTGCCAGCAGCCGTTTAGTGGGCAGTAGCAATCAGCCCCAGCATTTT. The full variable domain, completed using reference TRBV7-8 and TRBJ1-5, is GAGVSQSPRYKVAKRGQDVALRCDPISGHVSLFWYQQALGQGPEFLTYFQNEAQLDKSGLPSDRFFAERPEGSVSTLKIQRTQQEDSAVYLCASSRLVGSSNQPQHFGDGTRLSIL.

The chain couples TRBV29-1 to TRBJ1-3; D remains unclear. Trimming removed 2 bases at V and 2 bases at J, with 7 bases between. The germline V gene has CDR1 SQVTM and CDR2 ANQGSEA. This CDR3 has 13 amino acids. CDR3 in DNA: TGCAGCGTTGAAACCACCACTGGAAACACCATATATTTT. This codes for CSVETTTGNTIYF.

V is TRBV5-4 and J is TRBJ2-2, with D perhaps matching TRBD1 (6 bases). The CDR3 contains 14 residues. CDR1 is SGHNT and CDR2 is YYREEE in the germline V gene (reference sequence). The V and J ends lost 4 bases and 3 bases respectively, with 10 bases between them. As DNA, the CDR3 is TGTGCCAGCAGCCCCAGACAGGACACCGGGGAGCTGTTTTTT. This sequence encodes CASSPRQDTGELFF. The variable domain in full, with the rest retrieved from reference TRBV5-4 and TRBJ2-2, is ETGVTQSPTHLIKTRGQQVTLRCSSQSGHNTVSWYQQALGQGPQFIFQYYREEENGRGNFPPRFSGLQFPNYSSELNVNALELDDSALYLCASSPRQDTGELFFGEGSRLTVL.

This clonotype has just a few counts. CDR3 bases: TGTGCCAGCAGTTACAAGGGACAGGGACTCTACGAGCAGTACTTC. Protein: CASSYKGQGLYEQYF. V usage is TRBV6-5 and J usage is TRBJ2-7; the match to TRBD1 covers 9 bases. This CDR3 comprises 15 residues. J was trimmed by 3 bases and V by 2 bases; bases with no gene match: 5. Germline values: CDR1 MNHEY, CDR2 SVGAGI.

The rearrangement links TRBV24-1 to TRBJ2-1; 8 bases agree with TRBD2. The V gene's germline CDR1 is KGHDR and CDR2 SFDVKD. V lost 5 bases, J lost 4 bases, and 0 bases stayed unmatched. The CDR3 consists of 13 residues. CDR3 nucleotides: TGTGCCACCAGTGCGGGGGGGTACAATGAGCAGTTCTTC. Translation: CATSAGGYNEQFF.

The CDR3 spells CASSMGSLAGYDNEQFF. The CDR3 region has the DNA TGTGCCAGTAGTATGGGGTCCCTAGCGGGATATGACAATGAGCAGTTCTTC. The rearrangement uses TRBV19 and TRBJ2-1; 9 bases match TRBD2. V shed 3 bases and J 5 bases; nucleotides not matched to a gene: 11. This CDR3 has 17 residues. From germline, CDR1 is LNHDA and CDR2 SQIVND (reference sequence).

The chain couples TRBV7-3 to TRBJ2-6; D uncertain. This CDR3 contains 14 residues. Germline V lookup: CDR1 SGHTA, CDR2 FQGTGA. V was shortened by 6 bases and J by 0 bases, with 6 bases between the two germline ends. For the CDR3, the DNA is TGTGCCAGCAGTATAAGCTCTGGGGCCAACGTCCTGACTTTC. It is translated as CASSISSGANVLTF.

This clonotype was detected only a few times. The chain employs TRBV5-1 and TRBJ1-1; D uncertain. The CDR3 extends over 15 amino acids. Germline V gene lookup returns CDR1 SGHRS and CDR2 YFSETQ. The V and J ends lost 0 bases and 2 bases respectively, with 11 bases between them. The CDR3 nucleotides read TGCGCCAGCAGCTTGGCATGGAGCCTAAACACTGAAGCTTTCTTT. It yields the protein CASSLAWSLNTEAFF.

The CDR3 DNA reads as TGTGCCAGCAGTCCAGGAGGACAGGGAGGGTATGGCTACACCTTC. Translation gives CASSPGGQGGYGYTF. The chain is built from TRBV12-3 or TRBV12-4 and TRBJ1-2; 8 bases line up with TRBD1. The CDR3 consists of 15 residues. The trim removed 5 bases at V and 5 bases at J, leaving 10 bases unmatched.

The chain joins TRBV20-1 to TRBJ2-3; D uncertain. V was clipped by 6 bases and J by 3 bases, with 10 bases between them. CDR1 and CDR2 from the germline V gene are DFQATT and SNEGSKA (reference sequence). This CDR3 contains 12 residues. CDR3 sequence reads: CSAIEDTDTQYF. The CDR3, as DNA: TGCAGTGCCATCGAGGATACAGATACGCAGTATTTT.

This chain joins TRBV19 and TRBJ2-2; possible D gene TRBD2, 6 bases. Per germline, CDR1 LNHDA and CDR2 SQIVND (reference sequence). V lost 4 bases, J lost 1 base, and 10 bases lay in between. The CDR3 extends over 15 amino acids. CDR3 amino acids: CASSSAGLNTGELFF. The CDR3 nucleotides are TGTGCCAGTAGTAGTGCGGGGCTGAACACCGGGGAGCTGTTTTTT.

This clonotype was counted at least ten times. The rearrangement links TRBV7-2 to TRBJ1-1; TRBD1 aligns across 7 bases. The ends lost 4 bases at V and 0 bases at J; junction bases unmatched: 14. CDR3 length: 18 residues. Germline assignment: CDR1 SGHTA and CDR2 FQGNSA. The CDR3 sequence is CASSSELDRRGLNTEAFF. In DNA form, the CDR3 reads TGTGCCAGCAGCTCAGAACTGGACAGGAGGGGATTGAACACTGAAGCTTTCTTT.

The chain combines TRBV6-1 with TRBJ1-5, with a tentative D call TRBD1 (5 bases). CDR1 and CDR2 (germline): MNHNS, SASEGT. The length of the CDR3 is 14 residues. The V end was cut by 6 bases, the J end by 7 bases, with 16 bases between. CDR3 nucleotides: TGTGCCAGCAGAGGGACGGGGATGGGGCAGCCCCAGCATTTT. This translates into CASRGTGMGQPQHF.

This clonotype has just a few counts. The rearrangement links TRBV11-3 to TRBJ1-1, with a weak D call TRBD1 (5 bases). V was cut by 1 base and J by 3 bases, with 21 bases left in between. CDR1 SGHNT and CDR2 YENEEA come from the germline V gene. The CDR3 is 18 residues long. The CDR3 coding sequence is TGTGCCAGCAGCTTAGGCGACCACCGGGACCAAAGGGACACTGAAGCTTTCTTT. Its translation is CASSLGDHRDQRDTEAFF.

V gene TRBV7-9 combines with J gene TRBJ2-3, with 8 nucleotides matching TRBD2. The CDR3 length is 19 residues. V lost 5 bases and J lost 4; bases outside the gene matches: 20. The germline V gene has CDR1 SEHNR and CDR2 FQNEAQ (reference sequence). CDR3 protein: CASSPRLSGRWVFADTQYF. The CDR3 DNA reads as TGTGCCAGCAGCCCCCGGTTAAGCGGGAGATGGGTATTCGCAGATACGCAGTATTTT.

This clonotype was counted at least ten times. The chain's CDR3 is CASSLRRGASGNTIYF. CDR3 coding DNA: TGTGCCAGCAGCTTACGGAGGGGAGCATCCGGAAACACCATATATTTT. V gene TRBV7-2 combines with J gene TRBJ1-3; weak D call: TRBD1 (5 bases). Germline V lookup: CDR1 SGHTA, CDR2 FQGNSA. Trimming shortened V by 2 bases and J by 4 bases, and 15 bases separated the two germline ends. The CDR3 contains 16 residues.

This clonotype turned up a few times. V gene TRBV7-9 combines with J gene TRBJ2-5, with TRBD2 matching 9 bases. The CDR3 has 16 residues. Germline CDR1 SEHNR, CDR2 FQNEAQ (reference sequence). V trimming: 4 bases; J trimming: 0 bases; junction bases outside the gene matches: 6. The CDR3 reads CASSSRLAVYQETQYF. In nucleotides, the CDR3 is TGTGCCAGCAGCTCCCGACTAGCGGTGTACCAAGAGACCCAGTACTTC.

The chain couples TRBV11-2 to TRBJ2-1, with TRBD2 identical over 15 bases. CDR1 and CDR2 from the germline V gene are SGHAT and FQNNGV. The CDR3 has 16 amino acids. Unmatched junction bases numbered 9, after V lost 5 bases and J lost 10 bases. The CDR3 spells CASSRTSGRALWEQFF. The CDR3, as DNA: TGTGCCAGCAGCCGGACTAGCGGGAGGGCCCTTTGGGAGCAGTTCTTC.

The chain uses TRBV6-5 and TRBJ2-1; 9 nucleotides line up with TRBD2. The CDR3 contains 14 residues. The trim removed 6 bases at V and 8 bases at J, leaving 8 bases unmatched. The germline CDR1 and CDR2 sequences are MNHEY and SVGAGI. CDR3 in DNA: TGTGCCAGCAGGAAGGGGGCGGGAGGGGATGAGCAGTTCTTC. The encoded protein is CASRKGAGGDEQFF.

About this clonotype itself: A junction end diverges from the germline sequence, so it may reflect a read error. The V call is TRBV20-1, the J call TRBJ2-1; weak D call: TRBD1 (6 bases). In germline, CDR1 is DFQATT, CDR2 SNEGSKA (reference sequence). The CDR3 spans 12 residues. The CDR3 nucleotides are TGCAGTGCTAGAGAGGGGGACAATGTGCAGTTCTTC. Encoded protein: CSAREGDNVQFF.

This clonotype has at least ten counts. This chain connects TRBV19 to TRBJ1-1; D may be TRBD1 (5 bases). There are 13 residues in the CDR3. CDR1 LNHDA and CDR2 SQIVND come from the germline V gene (reference sequence). V dropped 9 bases and J dropped 1 base, with 12 bases sitting between them. The CDR3, as DNA: TGTGCCAGCAGCCGCGGGGCGAACACTGAAGCTTTCTTT. This gives the protein CASSRGANTEAFF.

J is TRBJ1-1 and V is TRBV7-9, with TRBD1 identical over 8 bases. The CDR3 has 14 residues. The germline gives CDR1 SEHNR, CDR2 FQNEAQ (reference sequence). With V trimmed by 10 bases and J by 0 bases, 7 bases remained unmatched. DNA for the CDR3: TGTGCCACCGAAAGGGACAGGATGAACACTGAAGCTTTCTTT. It specifies CATERDRMNTEAFF.

J is TRBJ1-5 and V is TRBV6-2 or TRBV6-3; D remains unclear. Germline V CDR1 and CDR2: MNHEY, SVGEGT. The CDR3 contains 13 residues. Between the trimmed V and J ends, which lost 9 bases and 1 base, there was a span of 10 bases. CDR3 loop: CASLKGSNQPQHF. The CDR3 DNA follows: TGTGCCAGTCTAAAAGGGAGCAATCAGCCCCAGCATTTT.

The chain recombines TRBV7-6 with TRBJ2-5; no clear D gene. Germline lookup yields CDR1 SGHVS and CDR2 FNYEAQ. Trimming took off 0 bases at V and 2 bases at J, with 10 bases between the two ends. CDR3 size: 15 residues. The CDR3 DNA reads TGTGCCAGCAGCTTAGCGGATGGAAAGCAAGAGACCCAGTACTTC. This translates into CASSLADGKQETQYF.

CDR3 residues: CASTQTRDLAYEQYF. The DNA for the CDR3 is TGTGCCAGCACCCAAACTAGGGATTTAGCCTACGAGCAGTACTTC. The chain combines TRBV7-2 with TRBJ2-7; weak D call: TRBD2 (5 bases). The germline V and J ends were trimmed by 7 bases and 2 bases, with 18 bases remaining between them. Germline CDR1 SGHTA, CDR2 FQGNSA. The CDR3 sequence is 15 residues long.

This clonotype was seen more than once but under ten times. The CDR3 is CASSDPTGSNEKLFF. The CDR3 bases are TGTGCCAGCAGCGACCCGACGGGTAGTAATGAAAAACTGTTTTTT. The chain carries TRBV9 and TRBJ1-4; no definite D call. In germline, CDR1 is SGDLS, CDR2 YYNGEE. Trimming pared 3 bases from V and 4 bases from J, leaving 13 bases between. This CDR3 has 15 amino acids.

This clonotype occurred a few times. The chain is built from TRBV12-3 or TRBV12-4 and TRBJ1-3; D uncertain. The ends were cut back, 10 bases at V and 4 bases at J, with 8 bases in the middle. The CDR3 loop spans 11 amino acids. The CDR3, as DNA: TGTGCCACCGGCTCGGGAAACACCATATATTTT. This sequence encodes CATGSGNTIYF.

This clonotype is a singleton in its sample. The DNA for the CDR3 is TGTGCCAGCAGCTTCTCCCGAGCGGGCGAAAAAGAGACCCAGTACTTC. Protein sequence: CASSFSRAGEKETQYF. This rearrangement joins TRBV11-1 to TRBJ2-5; D possibly corresponds to TRBD2 (6 bases). Germline V gene data show CDR1 as SGHAT and CDR2 as FQDESV (reference sequence). V was clipped by 3 bases and J by 3 bases, with 17 bases between them. The length of the CDR3 is 16 residues.